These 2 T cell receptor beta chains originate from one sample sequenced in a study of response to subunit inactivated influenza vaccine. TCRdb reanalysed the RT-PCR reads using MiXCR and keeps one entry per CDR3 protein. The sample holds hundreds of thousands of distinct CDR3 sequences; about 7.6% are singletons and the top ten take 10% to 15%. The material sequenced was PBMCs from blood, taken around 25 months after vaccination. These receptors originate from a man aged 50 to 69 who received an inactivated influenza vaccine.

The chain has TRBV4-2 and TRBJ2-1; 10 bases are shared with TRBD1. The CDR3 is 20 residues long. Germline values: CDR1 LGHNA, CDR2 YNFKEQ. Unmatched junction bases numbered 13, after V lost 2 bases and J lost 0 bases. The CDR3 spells CASSQTSTGTGASSYNEQFF. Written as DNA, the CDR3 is TGTGCCAGCAGCCAAACGTCTACAGGGACAGGGGCAAGCTCCTACAATGAGCAGTTCTTC.

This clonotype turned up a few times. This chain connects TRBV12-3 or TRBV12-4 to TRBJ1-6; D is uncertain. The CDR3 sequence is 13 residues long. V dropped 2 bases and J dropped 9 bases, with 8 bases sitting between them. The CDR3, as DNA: TGTGCCAGCAGTTTACGTGAGGGTTCACCCCTCCACTTT. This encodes CASSLREGSPLHF.